The clone carrying this T cell receptor (beta chain) was picked up a small number of times. Preparing the TCRbeta library involved the use of unique molecular identifiers. TCRdb independently ran MiXCR on the PCR reads; one entry per CDR3 protein. Of some 350,000 distinct CDR3 sequences listed, about 9.3% were seen once; the top ten hold 2.4%. This sample stems from a study of T-cell reconstitution after alpha-beta-depleted transplantation in children. CDR3 length equals 13 residues. Germline V gives CDR1 LGHDT, CDR2 YNNKEL (reference sequence). V dropped 4 bases and J dropped 7 bases, with 11 bases sitting between them.

Source: PBMCs from the stem cell graft donor, taken from the stem cell graft. The chain is built from TRBV3-1 and TRBJ2-1; D is unclear. The clonotype originates from a human donor who donated a stem cell graft to a child with acute lymphoblastic leukemia. CDR3 sequence reads: CASSLQRSNEQFF. CDR3 bases: TGTGCCAGCAGCCTTCAAAGGTCAAATGAGCAGTTCTTC.